This TCR beta chain stems from a study of spatial heterogeneity in lung cancer. Study as a whole: Fewer alpha-chain than beta-chain sequences were consistently detected. Findings and limits, study-wide: Expanded tumor TCRs that were ubiquitous appeared in blood more at resection than follow-up.

Germline V CDR1 and CDR2: ENHRY, SYGVKD. Trimming pared 0 bases from V and 5 bases from J, leaving 4 bases between. There are 12 residues in the CDR3. The time point is: sample taken at primary tumor resection. The donors comprised about 65 untreated early-stage non-small cell lung cancer patients. Whole RNA, which was extracted from tumor, nontumor lung tissue or frozen PBMC, was sequenced without any cell sorting. TCRdb re-called the 5' RACE reads with MiXCR, one entry per CDR3 protein. The sample lists some 23,000 distinct CDR3 sequences, 7% occurring once. This clonotype has ten or more counts. Its antigen is not known.

This receptor was obtained from a male donor with early-stage non-small cell lung cancer. The J gene is TRBJ2-5, the V gene TRBV10-3; unclear D gene. The sequenced sample was PBMCs, obtained at surgery. The CDR3 nucleotides are TGTGCCATCAGTGAGTCGCTTGAGACCCAGTACTTC. Its protein is CAISESLETQYF.